One sample yielded the 15 T cell receptor beta chains listed below, sequenced in a study of blood T cell repertoires in COVID-19. Profiling relied on immunoSEQ multiplex PCR, and the TCRdb table lists in-frame clones only, not all of them. The data hold some 160,000 clones, with around four fifths observed a single time. The sequenced sample consisted of PBMCs or T cells enriched from blood (not recorded which). These receptors were taken from a woman in her fifties or sixties who had recovered from COVID-19.

This chain uses TRBV5-4 with TRBJ1-1; TRBD1 agrees at 7 bases. The CDR3 has 14 amino acids. CDR1 is SGHNT, CDR2 YYREEE, per germline (reference sequence). The junction had 3 bases not matched to a gene; V was cut back by 4 bases and J by 0 bases. The CDR3 region has the DNA TGTGCCAGCAGCCGGGGACAGTTGAACACTGAAGCTTTCTTT. Translating it yields CASSRGQLNTEAFF.

The rearrangement uses TRBV3-1 (or the pseudogene TRBV3-2) and TRBJ2-4; 7 nucleotides align to TRBD1. This CDR3 region has 14 residues. Germline-derived CDR1 and CDR2 are LGHDT and YNNKEL (reference sequence). V was pared by 4 bases and J by 8 bases, with 8 bases of the junction left unmatched. CDR3 sequence reads: CASSPGQVLDIQYF. The CDR3 DNA follows: TGTGCCAGCAGCCCTGGACAGGTATTAGACATTCAGTACTTC.

V is TRBV4-3 and J is TRBJ1-2; 7 bases align to TRBD1. Germline CDR1 and CDR2: LGHNA and YSLEER. This CDR3 contains 15 residues. V trimming: 0 bases; J trimming: 5 bases; junction bases outside the gene matches: 6. The CDR3 spells CASSQEFGTEYGYTF. The CDR3 nucleotides read TGCGCCAGCAGCCAAGAATTCGGGACAGAGTATGGCTACACCTTC.

The chain links TRBV7-2 to TRBJ1-2; D call uncertain. Germline CDR1 SGHTA, CDR2 FQGNSA. Trimming stripped 2 bases from V and 5 bases from J, with 9 bases between. The CDR3 spans 13 residues. The CDR3 sequence is CASSLPSFYGYTF. The CDR3 nucleotides read TGTGCCAGCAGCTTACCCTCCTTTTATGGCTACACCTTC.

The chain uses TRBV28 and TRBJ2-4; 7 nucleotides line up with TRBD1. Losses at the gene ends were 8 bases for V and 0 bases for J; bases not matched to a gene: 7. The germline V gene encodes CDR1 MDHEN and CDR2 SYDVKM. CDR3 length: 15 residues. CDR3 in amino acids: CASHEGQLAKNIQYF. The CDR3 nucleotides read TGTGCCAGCCACGAGGGACAGCTAGCCAAAAACATTCAGTACTTC.

This clone has just a few counts. This rearrangement joins TRBV11-3 to TRBJ2-7, with D possibly being TRBD1 (6 bases). The V end lost 1 base, the J end lost 3 bases, and 19 bases lay between the germline ends. From germline, CDR1 is SGHNT and CDR2 YENEEA. This CDR3 has 17 residues. CDR3 amino acids: CASSLGRWDTINYEQYF. The CDR3 bases are TGTGCCAGCAGCTTAGGACGGTGGGACACCATCAACTACGAGCAGTACTTC. The full variable domain, completed using reference TRBV11-3 and TRBJ2-7, is EAGVVQSPRYKIIEKKQPVAFWCNPISGHNTLYWYLQNLGQGPELLIRYENEEAVDDSQLPKDRFSAERLKGVDSTLKIQPAELGDSAVYLCASSLGRWDTINYEQYFGPGTRLTVT.

The chain employs TRBV25-1 and TRBJ2-3; TRBD2 matches 12 bases. Germline CDR1 reads MGHDK; CDR2 reads SYGVNS. The CDR3 loop spans 15 amino acids. Trimming removed 6 bases from V and 2 bases from J; junction bases left unmatched: 3. CDR3: CASSRLAGATDTQYF. CDR3 DNA: TGTGCCAGCAGCAGACTAGCGGGGGCCACAGATACGCAGTATTTT.

The chain links TRBV7-9 to TRBJ1-2; D possibly corresponds to TRBD1 (5 bases). This CDR3 comprises 15 residues. Germline CDR1 and CDR2: SEHNR and FQNEAQ (reference sequence). Trimming pared 5 bases from V and 0 bases from J, leaving 13 bases between. DNA of the CDR3: TGTGCCAGCAGCACCTGGACACAGTCTAACTATGGCTACACCTTC. Translation: CASSTWTQSNYGYTF.

The V call is TRBV7-2, the J call TRBJ1-1, with 7 bases identical to TRBD1. V shed 5 bases and J 9 bases; nucleotides not matched to a gene: 12. This CDR3 is built from 14 residues. CDR1 is SGHTA and CDR2 is FQGNSA in the germline V gene. In DNA, the CDR3 is TGTGCCAGCAGCCGTGGGGTGGGGACAGTTAAAGCTTTCTTT. Its protein is CASSRGVGTVKAFF.

This rearrangement joins TRBV6-5 to TRBJ1-1, with 10 bases that match TRBD1. Germline CDR1 is MNHEY and CDR2 is SVGAGI. The CDR3 sequence is 16 residues long. The V segment lost 1 base and the J segment 1 base; nucleotides outside the gene matches: 3. The CDR3 reads CASSYFDRGRNTEAFF. CDR3 nucleotides: TGTGCCAGCAGTTACTTTGACAGGGGGCGGAACACTGAAGCTTTCTTT.

V and J are TRBV18 and TRBJ2-1, with 10 positions matching TRBD2. Germline CDR1 and CDR2: KGHSH and LQKENI. There are 17 residues in the CDR3. Trimming at V came to 2 bases and at J to 6 bases, leaving 10 bases not matched to a gene. The CDR3 coding sequence is TGTGCCAGCTCACCAGCGTCAAGCGGGAGGGCCACCAATGAGCAGTTCTTC. Its protein is CASSPASSGRATNEQFF.

The CDR3 region is CASSLGQGALRTEAFF. CDR3 nucleotide sequence: TGTGCCAGCAGCTTAGGCCAGGGGGCGCTCAGGACTGAAGCTTTCTTT. This sequence joins TRBV7-2 and TRBJ1-1; TRBD1 agrees at 8 bases. J lost 5 bases, V lost 1 base, and 9 bases had no gene match. This CDR3 has 16 residues. Germline CDR1 SGHTA, CDR2 FQGNSA.

About this clone: Other nucleotide sequences in the sample specify the same CDR3. This rearrangement joins TRBV10-3 to TRBJ1-2; tentatively, D is TRBD1 (6 bases). Trimming removed 2 bases from V and 5 bases from J, with 15 bases in between. The germline V gene has CDR1 ENHRY and CDR2 SYGVKD. The CDR3 length is 15 residues. The CDR3 DNA is TGTGCCATCAGTGAGACACAGGGATCGGGTTATGGCTACACCTTC. This sequence encodes CAISETQGSGYGYTF.

A single count supports this clone. V gene TRBV28 combines with J gene TRBJ1-4; 8 nucleotides agree with TRBD1. The CDR3 extends over 14 amino acids. The V segment lost 4 bases and the J segment 8 bases; nucleotides outside the gene matches: 6. Germline V gene data show CDR1 as MDHEN and CDR2 as SYDVKM. CDR3 amino acids: CASSSRTGFEKLFF. CDR3 DNA: TGTGCCAGCAGTTCACGGACAGGGTTCGAAAAACTGTTTTTT.

The rearrangement joins TRBV4-1 to TRBJ1-1; D remains unclear. The CDR3 spans 14 residues. Trimming took off 1 base at V and 4 bases at J, with 10 bases between the two ends. Germline V gives CDR1 MGHRA, CDR2 YSYEKL. CDR3 coding DNA: TGCGCCAGCAGCCAAGGATCCGGTGGCACTGAAGCTTTCTTT. This translates into CASSQGSGGTEAFF.